This T cell receptor (beta chain) was observed in a study of cytomegalovirus exposure and HLA in healthy donors. Study-level background: Roughly 85 million unique TCRs from HLA-typed donors made up an early data release. Study observations and caveats: In a later analysis, TCR beta V- and J-gene trimming showed a link to a missense DCLRE1C variant. What a later analysis reportedly showed was that an Asian-associated ancestry cluster had fewer N-insertions than the roughly 700-donor mean.

Though nominally healthy at sampling, donors likely had unrecorded immune exposures. Concerning this clone itself: Its antigen is unidentified.

With 60 Vbeta and 13 Jbeta primers, the PCR was carried out. Measured with immunoSEQ multiplex PCR; TCRdb has only the in-frame clones, and not every one. The sample carries about 86,000 clones, 70% to 85% recorded once. The CDR3 is 16 amino acids. The V and J ends lost 4 bases and 1 base, in that order; junction bases with no gene match: 5. Germline loops: CDR1 MGHRA, CDR2 YSYEKL. The material sequenced was PBMCs. The J gene is TRBJ2-3, the V gene TRBV4-1, with 10 nucleotides matching TRBD1. The sequence derives from a man between 60 and 75 years old in good health and CMV-seronegative. CDR3 bases: TGCGCCAGCAGCCTCACCGGGACAGGGGGCACAGATACGCAGTATTTT. Translation gives CASSLTGTGGTDTQYF.